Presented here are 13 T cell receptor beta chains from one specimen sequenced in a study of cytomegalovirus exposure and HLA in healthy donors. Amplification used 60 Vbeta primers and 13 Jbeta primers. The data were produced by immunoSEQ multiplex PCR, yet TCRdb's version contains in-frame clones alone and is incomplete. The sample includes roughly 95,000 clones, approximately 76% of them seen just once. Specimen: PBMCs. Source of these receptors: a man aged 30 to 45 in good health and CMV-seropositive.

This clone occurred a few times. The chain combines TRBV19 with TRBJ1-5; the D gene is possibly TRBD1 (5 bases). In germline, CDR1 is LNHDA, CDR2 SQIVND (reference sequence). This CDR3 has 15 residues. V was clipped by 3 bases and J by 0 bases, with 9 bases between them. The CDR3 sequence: CASSIGGGSNQPQHF. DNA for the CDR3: TGTGCCAGTAGTATCGGGGGGGGTAGCAATCAGCCCCAGCATTTT.

The CDR3 coding sequence is TGTGCCAGCAGCTTAGCGCAGGCAGGAGGGGGCTACACCTTC. This encodes CASSLAQAGGGYTF. The chain uses TRBV7-9 and TRBJ1-2; unclear D gene. The CDR3 has 14 amino acids. CDR1 SEHNR and CDR2 FQNEAQ come from the germline V gene (reference sequence). Trimming removed 0 bases from V and 8 bases from J, with 13 bases in between.

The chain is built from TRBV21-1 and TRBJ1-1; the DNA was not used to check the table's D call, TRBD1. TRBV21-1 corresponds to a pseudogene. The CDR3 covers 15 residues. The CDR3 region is CASSKCDRVNTEAFF. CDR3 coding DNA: TGTGCCAGCAGCAAATGTGACAGGGTGAACACTGAAGCTTTCTTT.

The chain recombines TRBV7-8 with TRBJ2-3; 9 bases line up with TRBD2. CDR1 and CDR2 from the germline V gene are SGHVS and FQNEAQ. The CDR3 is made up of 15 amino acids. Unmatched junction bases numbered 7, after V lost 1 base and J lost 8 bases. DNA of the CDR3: TGTGCCAGCAGCTTAGAGGGGACTAGCTATGGTACGCAGTATTTT. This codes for CASSLEGTSYGTQYF.

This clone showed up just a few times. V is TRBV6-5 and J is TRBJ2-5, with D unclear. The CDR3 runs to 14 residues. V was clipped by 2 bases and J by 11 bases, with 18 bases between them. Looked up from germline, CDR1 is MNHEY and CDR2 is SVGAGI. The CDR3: CASSYPAVARWQYF. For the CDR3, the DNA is TGTGCCAGCAGTTACCCCGCGGTGGCCAGATGGCAGTACTTC.

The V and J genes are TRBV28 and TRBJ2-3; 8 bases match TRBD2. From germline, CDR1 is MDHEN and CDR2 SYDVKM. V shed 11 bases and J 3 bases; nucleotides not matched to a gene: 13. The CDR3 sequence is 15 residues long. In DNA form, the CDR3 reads TGTGCCTCAAAAAGGGCCGGCGGGAGGACAGATACGCAGTATTTT. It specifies CASKRAGGRTDTQYF.

The CDR3 sequence: CASSPSDEGFDNEQFF. The CDR3 DNA is TGTGCCAGCAGTCCCTCCGACGAGGGTTTCGACAATGAGCAGTTCTTC. J is TRBJ2-1 and V is TRBV28, with a weak D call TRBD2 (5 bases). V lost 5 bases and J 5 bases, leaving 19 bases between the germline ends. The V gene's germline CDR1 is MDHEN and CDR2 SYDVKM. The CDR3 sequence is 16 residues long.

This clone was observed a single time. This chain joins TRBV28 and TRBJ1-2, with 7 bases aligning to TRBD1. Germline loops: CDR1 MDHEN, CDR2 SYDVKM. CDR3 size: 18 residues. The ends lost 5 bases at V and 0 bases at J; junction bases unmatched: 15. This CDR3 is CASSPPEPTGRPNYGYTF. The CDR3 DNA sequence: TGTGCCAGCAGTCCTCCAGAGCCGACAGGGCGCCCTAACTATGGCTACACCTTC.

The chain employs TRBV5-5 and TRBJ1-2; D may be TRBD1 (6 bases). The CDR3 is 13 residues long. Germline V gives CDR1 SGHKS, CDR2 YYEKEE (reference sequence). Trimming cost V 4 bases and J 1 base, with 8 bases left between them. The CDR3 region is CASSPDSNYGYTF. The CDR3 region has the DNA TGTGCCAGCAGCCCGGACAGTAACTATGGCTACACCTTC. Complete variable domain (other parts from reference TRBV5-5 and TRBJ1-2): DAGVTQSPTHLIKTRGQQVTLRCSPISGHKSVSWYQQVLGQGPQFIFQYYEKEERGRGNFPDRFSARQFPNYSSELNVNALLLGDSALYLCASSPDSNYGYTFGSGTRLTVV.

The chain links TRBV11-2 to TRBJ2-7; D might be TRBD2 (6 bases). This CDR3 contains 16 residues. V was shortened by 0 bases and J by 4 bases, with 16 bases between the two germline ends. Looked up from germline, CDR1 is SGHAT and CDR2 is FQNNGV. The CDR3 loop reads CASSLEGVYAGYEQYV. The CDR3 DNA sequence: TGTGCCAGCAGCTTAGAGGGGGTATACGCGGGATACGAGCAGTACGTC.

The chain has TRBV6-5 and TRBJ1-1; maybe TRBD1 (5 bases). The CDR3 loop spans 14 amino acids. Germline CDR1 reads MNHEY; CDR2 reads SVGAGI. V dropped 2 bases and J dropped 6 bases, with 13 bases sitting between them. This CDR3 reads CASSYGRDYSEAFF. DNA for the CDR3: TGTGCCAGCAGTTACGGCAGGGATTACTCTGAAGCTTTCTTT.

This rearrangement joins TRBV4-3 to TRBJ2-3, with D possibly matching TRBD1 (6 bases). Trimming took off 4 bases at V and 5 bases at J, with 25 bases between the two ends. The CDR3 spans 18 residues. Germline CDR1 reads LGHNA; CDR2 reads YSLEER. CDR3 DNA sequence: TGCGCCAGCAGCCCAGGGTTTGGGGGCGCGATATGGGGAGATACGCAGTATTTT. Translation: CASSPGFGGAIWGDTQYF.

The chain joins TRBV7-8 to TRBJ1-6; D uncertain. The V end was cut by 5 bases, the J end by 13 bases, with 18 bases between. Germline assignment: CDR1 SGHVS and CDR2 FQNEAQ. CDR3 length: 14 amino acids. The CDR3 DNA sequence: TGTGCCAGCAGCCCCTCCGGGATAACGGGGCCCCTCCACTTT. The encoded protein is CASSPSGITGPLHF.